This T cell receptor beta chain derives from a study of early T cells in non-severe SARS-CoV-2 infection. V was pared by 0 bases and J by 9 bases, with 12 bases between. CDR1 and CDR2 from the germline V gene are LGHNA and YNFKEQ. There are 13 residues in the CDR3. MiXCR, run by TCRdb on the 5' RACE reads, gives a single entry per CDR3 protein. This sample carries about 35,000 distinct CDR3 sequences, over 4.5% of them seen once, and the ten largest clones take 6% to 9%. This clonotype showed up many times. The sequencing input was whole blood. The chain combines TRBV4-2 with TRBJ2-7; possibly TRBD1 for D (5 bases). The sequence came from an adult who was a healthcare worker with PCR-confirmed SARS-CoV-2 infection or an uninfected control (not recorded which). CDR3 nucleotide sequence: TGTGCCAGCAGCCAAGAATTGCAGGGTTGGCAGTACTTC. It codes for CASSQELQGWQYF.